This is a list of T cell receptor beta chains from one sample in a study of regulatory T cells in long-lasting Graves disease. TCRdb called the multiplex PCR reads again in MiXCR, with one record for every CDR3 protein. The sample includes around 480,000 distinct CDR3 sequences, approximately 16% of them seen just once. The sample was also reused in another study, on T cells in Graves' hyperthyroidism and ophthalmopathy.

The sample here was peripheral blood mononuclear cells (PBMCs), taken at new diagnosis, from a patient treated with antithyroid drugs. These receptors were taken from a woman in her forties or fifties with Graves disease. Each CDR3 is given with its conserved first and last residue. The D gene is left open where the match is weak. Rows give clone size only sometimes, using once, few, many, or a class for an expanded clone.

TRBJ1-2,TRBV9,few,-,TGTGCCAGCAGCGTAGGGGAGTGGAACTATGGCTACACCTTC,CASSVGEWNYGYTF
TRBJ2-7,TRBV20-1,-,-,TGCAGTGCTAGAAAAGACGAGCAGTACTTC,CSARKDEQYF
TRBJ2-5,TRBV20-1,many,-,TGCAGTGCCAGCCCCCGACATTGGTATGGAGAGACCCAGTACTTC,CSASPRHWYGETQYF
TRBJ1-1,TRBV6-1,many,-,TGTGCCAGCAGCCCGAACGCGAACACTGAAGCTTTCTTT,CASSPNANTEAFF
TRBJ1-2,TRBV18,-,TRBD1,TGTGCCAGCTCACCCTCGGACAGGGGCTATGGCTACACCTTC,CASSPSDRGYGYTF
TRBJ2-7,TRBV18,many,-,TGTGCCAGCTCACCTCCTGGGACCCTCGAGCAGTACTTC,CASSPPGTLEQYF
TRBJ1-2,TRBV4-1,few,TRBD1,TGCGCCAGCAGCCAACGGGACAGCCCTAACTATGGCTACACCTTC,CASSQRDSPNYGYTF
TRBJ2-7,TRBV27,many,-,TGTGCCAGCAGCCTTACCGGGGAAGGTGGCTACGAGCAGTACTTC,CASSLTGEGGYEQYF
TRBJ2-2,TRBV7-9,many,-,TGTGCCAGCATTAGGTTCGGGGAGCTGTTTTTT,CASIRFGELFF
TRBJ2-1,TRBV18,-,TRBD1,TGTGCCAGCTCGCAAGCCGGGACAGGACACAATGAGCAGTTCTTC,CASSQAGTGHNEQFF
TRBJ1-6,TRBV27,few,-,TGTGCCAGCAGTCCCCATATGAGTGGCGGTTCACCCCTCCACTTT,CASSPHMSGGSPLHF
TRBJ1-1,TRBV11-1,many,-,TGTGCCAGCAGTCCGGGGCCGAGAGCTTTCTTT,CASSPGPRAFF
TRBJ2-6,TRBV6-1,many,TRBD1,TGTGCCAGCGCCGGGACAGGGGCTTCTGGGGCCAACGTCCTGACTTTC,CASAGTGASGANVLTF
TRBJ1-1,TRBV19,-,-,TGTGCCAGTAGTCTCGGGGGGATTGGAGCTTTCTTT,CASSLGGIGAFF
TRBJ1-1,TRBV5-1,-,-,TGCGCCAGCAGATTCGCGGAGTACACTGAAGCTTTCTTT,CASRFAEYTEAFF
TRBJ2-7,TRBV28,-,-,TGTGCCAGCAGTTTAGACGGGGAGTTCTCCTACGAGCAGTACTTC,CASSLDGEFSYEQYF
TRBJ2-3,TRBV28,few,TRBD2,TGTGCCAGCAGTTTGTTGAGCGGGGGCACAGATACGCAGTATTTT,CASSLLSGGTDTQYF
TRBJ2-5,TRBV2,many,-,TGTGCCAGCAGTGTTGTCCGGCAAGAGACCCAGTACTTC,CASSVVRQETQYF